Following are 30 T cell receptor beta chains from one sample sequenced in a study of neurological immune-mediated disorders. Each CDR3 protein gets one entry after TCRdb re-called the 5' RACE reads with MiXCR. There are some 65,000 distinct CDR3 sequences in the sample; roughly 3.7% occur only once, and roughly 2.7% lies in the top ten. The sample consisted of PBMCs. These receptors originate from a man aged 45-65 years with multiple sclerosis.

There are many counts of this clonotype. This chain connects TRBV3-1 to TRBJ2-2; tentative D call: TRBD1 (6 bases). CDR3 size: 16 residues. Germline-derived CDR1 and CDR2 are LGHDT and YNNKEL (reference sequence). V was trimmed by 0 bases and J by 4 bases, leaving 12 bases between them. The CDR3 is CASSQDAGRGTGELFF. CDR3 sequence (DNA): TGTGCCAGCAGCCAAGATGCGGGCAGGGGCACCGGGGAGCTGTTTTTT. Full variable domain (missing parts from reference TRBV3-1 and TRBJ2-2): DTAVSQTPKYLVTQMGNDKSIKCEQNLGHDTMYWYKQDSKKFLKIMFSYNNKELIINETVPNRFSPKSPDKAHLNLHINSLELGDSAVYFCASSQDAGRGTGELFFGEGSRLTVL.

This clonotype was found a few times. The rearrangement uses TRBV6-2 or TRBV6-3 and TRBJ2-5; 9 bases match TRBD1. The CDR3 consists of 14 residues. Germline-derived CDR1 and CDR2 are MNHEY and SVGEGT. Trimming at V came to 0 bases and at J to 4 bases, leaving 0 bases not matched to a gene. CDR3 coding DNA: TGTGCCAGCAGTTACTCGACAGGGGGAGAGACCCAGTACTTC. Translation gives CASSYSTGGETQYF.

In its sample, this clonotype was seen many times. The rearrangement uses TRBV11-2 and TRBJ2-7; 7 nucleotides align to TRBD2. The CDR3 runs to 18 residues. CDR1 is SGHAT, CDR2 FQNNGV, per germline. V was pared by 0 bases and J by 0 bases, with 11 bases of the junction left unmatched. CDR3 amino acids: CASSLDHLADRASYEQYV. The CDR3 DNA follows: TGTGCCAGCAGCTTAGATCACCTAGCGGACCGTGCCTCCTACGAGCAGTACGTC.

This clonotype was picked up many times. The chain couples TRBV7-9 to TRBJ2-2; TRBD2 matches at 8 bases. Germline values: CDR1 SEHNR, CDR2 FQNEAQ (reference sequence). Trimming removed 5 bases from V and 5 bases from J; junction bases left unmatched: 7. There are 15 residues in the CDR3. In nucleotides, the CDR3 is TGTGCCAGCAGCCCCAGACTAGCGAGGACCGGGGAGCTGTTTTTT. Its protein is CASSPRLARTGELFF.

In regard to this clonotype: A single base separates this from a much larger clone, so it may be a read error. This chain joins TRBV20-1 and TRBJ1-4; possibly TRBD1 for D (6 bases). Germline V gives CDR1 DFQATT, CDR2 SNEGSKA (reference sequence). The length of the CDR3 is 14 residues. CDR3 DNA: TGCAGTGCTCTTGGGGCAGGGGCTAATGACAAACTGTTTTTT. It encodes CSALGAGANDKLFF.

This clonotype has a count of ten or more. The CDR3 DNA reads as TGTGCCAGCGGCGTACTAGCGGGGATATACACAGATACGCAGTATTTT. Its translation: CASGVLAGIYTDTQYF. The chain is built from TRBV6-2 or TRBV6-3 and TRBJ2-3; the match to TRBD2 covers 10 bases. CDR3 size: 16 residues. In germline, CDR1 is MNHEY, CDR2 SVGEGT. Losses at the gene ends were 8 bases for V and 2 bases for J; bases not matched to a gene: 10.

This clonotype was counted many times. This chain connects TRBV5-1 to TRBJ2-2, with D maybe TRBD2 (5 bases). The CDR3 runs to 14 residues. V was shortened by 2 bases and J by 4 bases, with 9 bases between the two germline ends. Germline lookup yields CDR1 SGHRS and CDR2 YFSETQ. In DNA, the CDR3 is TGCGCCAGCAGCTTACTGGGAGTCACCGGGGAGCTGTTTTTT. This gives the protein CASSLLGVTGELFF.

This clonotype was picked up many times. V usage is TRBV5-1 and J usage is TRBJ2-5; D is unclear. The CDR3 is 12 residues long. Germline values: CDR1 SGHRS, CDR2 YFSETQ. V was shortened by 1 base and J by 9 bases, with 10 bases between the two germline ends. The CDR3 region has the DNA TGCGCCAGCAGCTTGTCTGAAGATCCCCAGTACTTC. This codes for CASSLSEDPQYF. Using reference TRBV5-1 and TRBJ2-5 for the parts outside the CDR3, the full variable domain is KAGVTQTPRYLIKTRGQQVTLSCSPISGHRSVSWYQQTPGQGLQFLFEYFSETQRNKGNFPGRFSGRQFSNSRSEMNVSTLELGDSALYLCASSLSEDPQYFGPGTRLLVL.

This clonotype has a count of ten or more. The chain recombines TRBV5-1 with TRBJ1-2, with 7 bases lining up with TRBD1. Trimming removed 2 bases from V and 4 bases from J; junction bases left unmatched: 11. The CDR3 contains 16 residues. Per the germline V gene, CDR1 is SGHRS and CDR2 is YFSETQ. The CDR3 loop is CASSFARTGGIYGYTF. The CDR3 region has the DNA TGCGCCAGCAGCTTCGCCCGGACAGGTGGGATCTATGGCTACACCTTC.

This clonotype was seen repeatedly, ten times or more. V gene TRBV11-2 combines with J gene TRBJ1-2, with 9 bases matching TRBD1. Germline values: CDR1 SGHAT, CDR2 FQNNGV. V dropped 5 bases and J dropped 9; count of bases not matched to a gene: 7. The CDR3 extends over 13 amino acids. Here the CDR3 DNA reads TGTGCCAGCAGCAGTCCGGGACAGGGAAGCTACACCTTC. Translated: CASSSPGQGSYTF.

This clonotype has just a few counts. The rearrangement joins TRBV5-6 to TRBJ1-2; maybe TRBD1 (5 bases). Trimming cost V 0 bases and J 13 bases, with 19 bases left between them. The CDR3 extends over 14 amino acids. Germline assignment: CDR1 SGHDT and CDR2 YYEEEE. CDR3 DNA: TGTGCCAGCAGCTTGGACCGGGACTCCGTTTATCTCACCTTC. This translates into CASSLDRDSVYLTF.

This clonotype was found many times. The chain employs TRBV25-1 and TRBJ2-5; either TRBD1 or TRBD2 may fit D (5 bases each). CDR1 and CDR2 (germline): MGHDK, SYGVNS. CDR3 size: 13 residues. Trimming shortened V by 3 bases and J by 4 bases, and 9 bases separated the two germline ends. The CDR3 reads CASSDLGRETQYF. In DNA, the CDR3 is TGTGCCAGCAGTGACCTGGGACGAGAGACCCAGTACTTC. The full variable domain, completed using reference TRBV25-1 and TRBJ2-5, is EADIYQTPRYLVIGTGKKITLECSQTMGHDKMYWYQQDPGMELHLIHYSYGVNSTEKGDLSSESTVSRIRTEHFPLTLESARPSHTSQYLCASSDLGRETQYFGPGTRLLVL.

In this sample, this clonotype turned up many times. The chain couples TRBV20-1 to TRBJ2-5; 7 nucleotides agree with TRBD1. The V segment lost 1 base and the J segment 0 bases; nucleotides outside the gene matches: 5. This CDR3 is 15 amino acids long. Germline values: CDR1 DFQATT, CDR2 SNEGSKA (reference sequence). Here the CDR3 DNA reads TGCAGTGCTAGAGGCCGGGACAGCCACCAAGAGACCCAGTACTTC. Amino acid sequence: CSARGRDSHQETQYF.

This clonotype was picked up many times. CDR3 loop: CSAGERETQYF. CDR3 in DNA: TGCAGCGCAGGGGAGAGAGAGACCCAGTACTTC. This chain joins TRBV29-1 and TRBJ2-5; D is perhaps TRBD1 (6 bases). V was pared by 7 bases and J by 4 bases, with 10 bases between. Germline V gives CDR1 SQVTM, CDR2 ANQGSEA. The CDR3 loop spans 11 amino acids.

This clonotype was seen many times. The chain employs TRBV6-8 and TRBJ2-5, with D unclear. The germline V gene encodes CDR1 MNHGY and CDR2 SAAAGT. Trimming removed 1 base at V and 5 bases at J, with 2 bases between. CDR3 length: 11 amino acids. The CDR3 DNA is TGTGCCAGCAGTTACTTGGAGACCCAGTACTTC. Translating it yields CASSYLETQYF.

This clonotype appeared a few times. The CDR3 region is CASSGRVTDTQYF. The CDR3 DNA reads TGTGCCAGCAGTGGGCGGGTCACAGATACGCAGTATTTT. V gene TRBV12-3 or TRBV12-4 combines with J gene TRBJ2-3; maybe TRBD2 (5 bases). Between the trimmed V and J ends, which lost 5 bases and 2 bases, there was a span of 8 bases. The CDR3 loop spans 13 amino acids.

This clonotype was found many times. Given a much more abundant clone one base away, this may be a read error. The genes are TRBV20-1 and TRBJ1-5; D remains ambiguous. Germline assignment: CDR1 DFQATT and CDR2 SNEGSKA (reference sequence). V was pared by 3 bases and J by 5 bases, with 11 bases between. The CDR3 spans 13 residues. Here the CDR3 reads CSASSKGYQPQHF. The CDR3 DNA sequence: TGCAGTGCTAGCTCCAAGGGTTATCAGCCCCAGCATTTT.

This clonotype was recorded at least ten times. The chain is built from TRBV5-1 and TRBJ2-7; no reliable D call. Per the germline V gene, CDR1 is SGHRS and CDR2 is YFSETQ. The CDR3 runs 13 residues. Between the trimmed V and J ends, which lost 4 bases and 2 bases, there was a span of 10 bases. CDR3 bases: TGCGCCAGCAGCAAGCAGCCTGCCTACGAGCAGTACTTC. Translating gives CASSKQPAYEQYF.

This clonotype was found many times. The chain recombines TRBV5-5 with TRBJ2-2, with 7 bases matching TRBD2. Germline V gene lookup returns CDR1 SGHKS and CDR2 YYEKEE (reference sequence). The CDR3 runs 15 residues. The trim removed 4 bases at V and 4 bases at J, leaving 7 bases unmatched. The CDR3 spells CASSPEGGGTGELFF. DNA of the CDR3: TGTGCCAGCAGCCCAGAGGGCGGGGGCACCGGGGAGCTGTTTTTT.

This clonotype was observed a few times. This could be a read error, since a much larger clone is one nucleotide away. The chain employs TRBV6-2 or TRBV6-3 and TRBJ1-2; D unresolved. Germline V gene sequence: CDR1 MNHEY, CDR2 SVGEGT. The V end was cut by 0 bases, the J end by 3 bases, with 26 bases between. The CDR3 length is 20 residues. CDR3 in amino acids: CASSYSISRTVTTFYYGYTF. The CDR3 nucleotides are TGTGCCAGCAGTTACTCGATTTCGCGGACCGTCACCACCTTCTACTATGGCTACACCTTC.

This clonotype was seen ten or more times. V is TRBV29-1 and J is TRBJ2-1; D is ambiguous. V was clipped by 6 bases and J by 15 bases, with 12 bases between them. Germline V gene data show CDR1 as SQVTM and CDR2 as ANQGSEA. CDR3 length equals 9 residues. The CDR3 nucleotides read TGCAGCGTCGAACCACCCCCGTTCTTC. Translation: CSVEPPPFF.

This clonotype has at least ten counts. An end of the junction differs from the germline gene, which may be a read error. The chain employs TRBV7-7 and TRBJ1-5, with D possibly TRBD1 on 6 matching bases. The CDR3 has 17 residues. From germline, CDR1 is SSHAT and CDR2 FNYEAQ (reference sequence). CDR3 coding DNA: TGTGCTAGCAGCTTAGCGGGGGCGGGGGCGCCCGGTCAGCCCCAGCATTTT. The encoded protein is CASSLAGAGAPGQPQHF. Combining the CDR3 with reference TRBV7-7 and TRBJ1-5 gives the whole variable domain GAGVSQSPRYKVTKRGQDVTLRCDPISSHATLYWYQQALGQGPEFLTYFNYEAQPDKSGLPSDRFSAERPEGSISTLTIQRTEQRDSAMYRCASSLAGAGAPGQPQHFGDGTRLSIL.

This clonotype was seen repeatedly, ten times or more. The chain is built from TRBV6-5 and TRBJ2-5; 7 bases line up with TRBD2. Trimming took 6 bases from V and 0 from J; bases not matched to a gene: 10. The V gene's germline CDR1 is MNHEY and CDR2 SVGAGI. The CDR3 spans 16 residues. In nucleotides, the CDR3 is TGTGCCAGCAGACACGGGGCGGGGGAGTACCAAGAGACCCAGTACTTC. It is translated as CASRHGAGEYQETQYF.

This clonotype was counted at least ten times. The J gene is TRBJ2-7, the V gene TRBV10-3, with D maybe TRBD1 (6 bases). The CDR3 consists of 12 residues. Between the trimmed V and J ends, which lost 8 bases and 7 bases, there was a span of 15 bases. Germline V lookup: CDR1 ENHRY, CDR2 SYGVKD. The CDR3 DNA sequence: TGTGCCATCGGGGGCCTTCTAACTGAGCAGTACGTC. This gives the protein CAIGGLLTEQYV.

This clonotype was recorded many times. The chain couples TRBV20-1 to TRBJ2-7, with 9 bases lining up with TRBD1. CDR1 DFQATT and CDR2 SNEGSKA come from the germline V gene (reference sequence). The CDR3 totals 15 residues. V was pared by 0 bases and J by 4 bases, with 7 bases of the junction left unmatched. The chain's CDR3 is CSARDPGQGKYEQYV. Here the CDR3 DNA reads TGCAGTGCTAGAGATCCGGGACAGGGTAAATACGAGCAGTACGTC.

The V gene is TRBV5-5, the J gene TRBJ2-3, with D unresolved. With 0 bases removed from V and 0 bases from J, the gap between germline ends came to 8 bases. The germline gives CDR1 SGHKS, CDR2 YYEKEE (reference sequence). The length of the CDR3 is 15 residues. DNA of the CDR3: TGTGCCAGCAGCTTGGACGGAACTAGCACAGATACGCAGTATTTT. Protein sequence: CASSLDGTSTDTQYF.

This clonotype was seen repeatedly, ten times or more. The chain uses TRBV5-1 and TRBJ2-1, with 10 nucleotides matching TRBD1. The CDR3 runs to 17 residues. Trimming cost V 0 bases and J 5 bases; bases outside gene matches: 8. The V gene's germline CDR1 is SGHRS and CDR2 YFSETQ. The CDR3 bases are TGCGCCAGCAGCTTGGCCTGGACAGGGGGAGTTAACAATGAGCAGTTCTTC. Translation gives CASSLAWTGGVNNEQFF. Full variable domain (outside the CDR3, taken from reference TRBV5-1 and TRBJ2-1): KAGVTQTPRYLIKTRGQQVTLSCSPISGHRSVSWYQQTPGQGLQFLFEYFSETQRNKGNFPGRFSGRQFSNSRSEMNVSTLELGDSALYLCASSLAWTGGVNNEQFFGPGTRLTVL.

The table lists this clonotype with many counts. This chain connects TRBV7-2 to TRBJ1-1, with D possibly TRBD1 on 5 matching bases. The CDR3 has 15 residues. In germline, CDR1 is SGHTA, CDR2 FQGNSA. Trimming removed 5 bases from V and 0 bases from J, with 13 bases in between. The CDR3 here is CASSPGLNMNTEAFF. DNA for the CDR3: TGTGCCAGCAGCCCGGGACTCAATATGAACACTGAAGCTTTCTTT.

This clonotype was seen many times. In DNA, the CDR3 is TGTGCCAGCAGCTTCCAGTACAATGAGCAGTTCTTC. It codes for CASSFQYNEQFF. The rearrangement links TRBV7-9 to TRBJ2-1, with D unresolved. The V end lost 3 bases, the J end lost 4 bases, and 4 bases lay between the germline ends. This CDR3 is built from 12 residues. Germline V CDR1 and CDR2: SEHNR, FQNEAQ (reference sequence).

The chain couples TRBV30 to TRBJ2-1; the D is unclear. The CDR3 sequence is 13 residues long. CDR1 is GTSNPN and CDR2 is SVGIG in the germline V gene (reference sequence). V was pared by 1 base and J by 5 bases, with 9 bases between. Here the CDR3 reads CAWSEVVDNEQFF. CDR3 sequence (DNA): TGTGCCTGGAGTGAGGTCGTCGACAATGAGCAGTTCTTC.